This record concerns one T cell receptor beta chain sequence. Its specificity is unknown. Extraction of RNA together with DNA used 20-30 mg of unsorted bulk tissue. A constant-region primer served to make TCR beta cDNA from about 500 ng total RNA. Slightly modified ARM-PCR, run as three nested multiplex PCR rounds, produced the TCR beta libraries. Rounds one and two of PCR, each of 10 cycles, were primed with TRBV1-TRBV30 forward primers and a C-beta reverse primer. TCRdb processed the multiplex PCR reads anew with MiXCR; each CDR3 protein has one entry. In the table there are around 78,000 distinct CDR3 sequences, 71% of which are singletons. The entry originates in a study of tumor-infiltrating lymphocytes in primary liver carcinoma. The V end lost 0 bases, the J end lost 13 bases, and 20 bases lay between the germline ends. This CDR3 has 14 residues. CDR1 SGHNT and CDR2 YYREEE come from the germline V gene (reference sequence).

Study-level points and caveats: With p = 0.039, the top-250-clone fraction in tumors significantly exceeded that in blood. Relative to tumor region pairs, the tumor-adjacent and tumor-blood pairs showed overlap that was lower.

This TCR was recovered from a woman aged 55-70 years with primary liver carcinoma and hepatitis B virus infection. The specimen sequenced was liver tumor tissue from sampling region 4. Subset defined: tumor region T4, right-lateral pole. V gene TRBV5-4 combines with J gene TRBJ2-7; D gene unclear. CDR3: CASSLGLGGYEEYF. CDR3 DNA: TGTGCCAGCAGCTTGGGGCTGGGTGGCTACGAGGAATACTTC.